Listed below are T cell receptor beta chains from one sample, sequenced in a study of OX40 agonist ivuxolimab in advanced cancers. Using immunoSEQ multiplex PCR, the repertoire was profiled, and TCRdb retains in-frame clones only, with some absent. The data contain under 15,000 clones, roughly 80% of them singletons. The sequencing used CD4+ or CD8+ T cells sorted from blood, collected in a trial of the OX40 agonist ivuxolimab. The receptors were sampled from an adult with an advanced solid tumor such as melanoma, head and neck, liver or kidney cancer. CDR3s include the opening cysteine and the closing phenylalanine or tryptophan. Fields, in order: V gene, D gene, J gene, clone size, CDR3 protein, CDR3 DNA. The D gene is left open where the match is weak. A clone size is listed for some rows: how often the clone was seen (once, few, many), or a class if it is expanded.

>TRBV4-1|TRBD2|TRBJ2-1|few
CASSLAARTSGLNEQFF
TGCGCCAGCAGCCTAGCCGCCCGGACTAGCGGACTCAATGAGCAGTTCTTC
>TRBV27|TRBD1|TRBJ1-2|NA
CASSPGTVTGYTF
TGTGCCAGCAGTCCCGGGACAGTTACCGGCTACACCTTC
>TRBV27|NA|TRBJ1-2|medium-sized
CASSFVQGKDGYTF
TGTGCCAGCAGTTTCGTGCAGGGTAAGGATGGCTACACCTTC
>TRBV28|TRBD2|TRBJ2-1|NA
CASSLLTSGNEQFF
TGTGCCAGCAGTTTATTGACTAGCGGCAATGAGCAGTTCTTC
>TRBV7-9|TRBD1|TRBJ1-1|NA
CASITTGVNTEAFF
TGTGCCAGCATCACTACAGGGGTGAACACTGAAGCTTTCTTT
>TRBV7-2|NA|TRBJ1-5|NA
CASSLSAGLYSNQPQHF
TGTGCCAGCAGCTTATCGGCGGGGCTTTATAGCAATCAGCCCCAGCATTTT
>TRBV4-1|NA|TRBJ1-6|NA
CASSQFGNSPLHF
TGCGCCAGCAGCCAGTTCGGGAATTCACCCCTCCACTTT
>TRBV9|NA|TRBJ2-7|NA
CASSVDVKTYEQYF
TGTGCCAGCAGCGTGGACGTAAAAACCTACGAGCAGTACTTC
>TRBV6-6|TRBD2|TRBJ2-2|NA
CASSRTSGVTGELFF
TGTGCCAGCAGTCGGACTAGCGGGGTCACCGGGGAGCTGTTTTTT
>TRBV27|TRBD1|TRBJ2-5|NA
CASSLPPRQGMRETQYF
TGTGCCAGCAGTTTACCCCCCCGACAGGGGATGAGGGAGACCCAGTACTTC
>TRBV7-6|NA|TRBJ2-7|NA
CASSMADEQYF
TGTGCCAGCAGCATGGCTGACGAGCAGTACTTC
>TRBV6-1|NA|TRBJ2-1|once
CASSEWHTSSYNEQFF
TGTGCCAGCAGTGAATGGCATACGAGCTCCTACAATGAGCAGTTCTTC
>TRBV13|TRBD2|TRBJ2-1|few
CASKGLAGALPYNEQFF
TGTGCCAGCAAGGGACTAGCGGGGGCCCTCCCCTACAATGAGCAGTTCTTC
>TRBV6-1|NA|TRBJ1-1|NA
CASSEGVITEAFF
TGTGCCAGCAGTGAGGGAGTGATCACTGAAGCTTTCTTT
>TRBV15|NA|TRBJ1-2|NA
CATSRDSDSYGYTF
TGTGCCACCAGCAGAGATTCGGACAGCTATGGCTACACCTTC
>TRBV28|NA|TRBJ1-5|NA
CASSLGSGYRQPQHF
TGTGCCAGCAGTTTAGGGTCAGGGTATAGACAGCCCCAGCATTTT
>TRBV11-2|NA|TRBJ2-4|once
CASSLDRGDIQYF
TGTGCCAGCAGCTTAGACAGGGGGGACATTCAGTACTTC
>TRBV14|NA|TRBJ2-1|NA
CASSPDGINEQFF
TGTGCCAGCAGCCCGGACGGAATCAATGAGCAGTTCTTC
>TRBV6-5|NA|TRBJ2-7|NA
CASSYSPSGSYEQYF
TGTGCCAGCAGTTACTCGCCCTCGGGCTCCTACGAGCAGTACTTC
>TRBV9|TRBD1|TRBJ1-1|NA
CASSSRTGTLNTEAFF
TGTGCCAGCAGCTCTAGGACAGGAACCTTGAACACTGAAGCTTTCTTT
>TRBV15|TRBD1|TRBJ2-2|NA
CATSREQGEYSGELFF
TGTGCCACCAGCAGAGAACAGGGGGAATATAGCGGGGAGCTGTTTTTT
>TRBV6-1|NA|TRBJ2-7|NA
CASSEPPDSTYEQYF
TGTGCCAGCAGTGAACCCCCGGACTCAACCTACGAGCAGTACTTC
>TRBV27|TRBD1|TRBJ1-4|once
CASRTDRGEKLFF
TGTGCCAGCAGAACCGACAGGGGCGAAAAACTGTTTTTT
>TRBV11-2|TRBD1|TRBJ1-3|medium-sized
CASSPRPGTGYGNTIYF
TGTGCCAGCAGCCCCAGGCCAGGGACAGGGTACGGAAACACCATATATTTT
>TRBV6-6|TRBD1|TRBJ2-5|few
CASSETGYGETQYF
TGTGCCAGCAGTGAGACAGGGTACGGGGAGACCCAGTACTTC
>TRBV10-1|NA|TRBJ2-2|NA
CASSDFGHHTGELFF
TGCGCCAGCAGTGATTTCGGACACCATACCGGGGAGCTGTTTTTT
>TRBV2|NA|TRBJ2-2|NA
CASGQWVIWTGELFF
TGTGCCAGCGGTCAGTGGGTGATTTGGACCGGGGAGCTGTTTTTT
>TRBV27|NA|TRBJ1-6|NA
CASSLGNTPSPLHF
TGTGCCAGCAGTTTAGGGAACACACCGTCACCCCTCCACTTT
>TRBV11-2|TRBD2|TRBJ2-3|NA
CASSLDETSGNWLTDTQYF
TGTGCCAGCAGCTTAGATGAGACTAGCGGGAATTGGCTCACAGATACGCAGTATTTT
>TRBV6-6|NA|TRBJ2-5|NA
CASSMNRGGQETQYF
TGTGCCAGCAGTATGAACAGGGGAGGACAAGAGACCCAGTACTTC
>TRBV5-1|NA|TRBJ2-2|NA
CASTPWAARRTGELFF
TGCGCCAGCACCCCCTGGGCAGCAAGAAGGACCGGGGAGCTGTTTTTT
>TRBV28|TRBD1|TRBJ2-1|NA
CASSYRDRGLYEQFF
TGTGCCAGCAGTTACCGGGACAGGGGGCTCTATGAGCAGTTCTTC
>TRBV4-3|NA|TRBJ2-6|NA
CASSQGSQASSGANVLTF
TGCGCCAGCAGCCAAGGGTCACAGGCCTCGAGCGGGGCCAACGTCCTGACTTTC
>TRBV6-1|TRBD1|TRBJ1-1|once
CASRIGTGDLTEAFF
TGTGCCAGCAGGATCGGGACAGGGGACTTGACTGAAGCTTTCTTT
>TRBV14|NA|TRBJ1-1|few
CASSYRWGAPEAFF
TGTGCCAGCAGTTATCGTTGGGGGGCTCCTGAAGCTTTCTTT
>TRBV10-3|NA|TRBJ2-3|NA
CATESDTQYF
TGTGCCACGGAGTCAGATACGCAGTATTTT
>TRBV27|TRBD1|TRBJ2-7|NA
CASSLRGQASYEQYF
TGTGCCAGCAGTTTGCGGGGACAGGCCTCCTACGAGCAGTACTTC
>TRBV7-9|NA|TRBJ1-5|NA
CASSLVEMSFSNQPQHF
TGTGCCAGCAGCTTAGTAGAGATGAGTTTTAGCAATCAGCCCCAGCATTTT
>TRBV7-6|TRBD2|TRBJ2-6|NA
CASSTEGGAGANVLTF
TGTGCCAGCAGCACGGAGGGAGGGGCTGGGGCCAACGTCCTGACTTTC
>TRBV5-5|NA|TRBJ1-1|NA
CASSFQGFIDLNTEAFF
TGTGCCAGCAGCTTTCAGGGATTTATCGATTTGAACACTGAAGCTTTCTTT
>TRBV27|NA|TRBJ1-1|NA
CASSLYESTAGEAFF
TGTGCCAGCAGTTTATATGAGTCGACAGCTGGCGAAGCTTTCTTT
>TRBV7-2|TRBD2|TRBJ2-1|NA
CASSLETSGWGYNEQFF
TGTGCCAGCAGCTTAGAGACTAGCGGTTGGGGCTACAATGAGCAGTTCTTC